This T cell receptor beta chain was captured in a study of CD8 T cell repertoires and HIV-1 epitope variants. Study summary: Separate wells received one of Twenty-five Gag or Nef variant peptides. Controls were a CMV, EBV and flu peptide pool, Ebola AY9 negative control, and no-peptide well. Study results and limitations: Of fewer than 10 antigen-specific beta clonotypes, over five appeared to cross-react with escape variants.

As regards this clone: The antigen is undetermined.

Some clones are missing from TCRdb's copy, which holds only in-frame ones; the method was immunoSEQ multiplex PCR. The repertoire has roughly 2,500 clones, almost 75% of them found once; the top ten carry 40% to 50%. This CDR3 is 14 amino acids long. J was trimmed by 5 bases and V by 9 bases; bases with no gene match: 7. Germline V gene sequence: CDR1 LNHDA, CDR2 SQIVND (reference sequence). This receptor was taken from a male donor with HIV. Input material: cultured CD8+ T cells derived from PBMCs. The chain carries TRBV19 and TRBJ1-5, with 10 bases that match TRBD1. CDR3 bases: TGTGCCAGCAGGGGGACAGGGGAGCATCAGCCCCAGCATTTT. Its translation is CASRGTGEHQPQHF.